This T cell receptor beta chain was recovered during a study of T cell responses to AZD1222 COVID-19 vaccine. Study-level points and caveats: Reports indicate that nearly half of spike-specific TCRs are directed at unmutated variant regions. Seropositive status at baseline applied to only six AZD1222 recipients. Donors were mostly white British, more females; clonal diversity possibly underestimated. Compared with day 0, the breadth and depth of the Spike-specific TCR repertoire rose significantly after two doses of AZD1222.

Trimming cost V 6 bases and J 9 bases, with 12 bases left between them. CDR3 length: 11 residues. Per the germline V gene, CDR1 is DFQATT and CDR2 is SNEGSKA (reference sequence). With respect to this clone: Its specificity is not known.

TCRdb's table, derived via immunoSEQ multiplex PCR, lists solely in-frame clones and lacks some. The data contain some 87,000 clones, 75% to 90% of them singletons. This chain joins TRBV20-1 and TRBJ2-1; tentatively, D is TRBD2 (5 bases). Material: peripheral blood, obtained on day 0 of AZD1222 vaccination. The clonotype comes from an adult in good health. CDR3 region: CSATSSGEQFF. The CDR3 DNA follows: TGCAGTGCAACCTCGAGCGGTGAGCAGTTCTTC.